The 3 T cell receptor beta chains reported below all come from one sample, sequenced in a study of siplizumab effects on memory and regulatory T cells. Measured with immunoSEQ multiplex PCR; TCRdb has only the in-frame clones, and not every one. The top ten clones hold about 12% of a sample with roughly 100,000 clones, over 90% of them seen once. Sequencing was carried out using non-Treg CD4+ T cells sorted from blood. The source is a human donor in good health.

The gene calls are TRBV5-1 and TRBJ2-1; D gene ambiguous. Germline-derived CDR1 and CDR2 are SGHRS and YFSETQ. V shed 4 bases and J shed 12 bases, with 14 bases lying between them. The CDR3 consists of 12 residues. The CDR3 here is CASSPDKPPQFF. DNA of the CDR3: TGCGCCAGCAGCCCAGACAAGCCCCCGCAGTTCTTC.

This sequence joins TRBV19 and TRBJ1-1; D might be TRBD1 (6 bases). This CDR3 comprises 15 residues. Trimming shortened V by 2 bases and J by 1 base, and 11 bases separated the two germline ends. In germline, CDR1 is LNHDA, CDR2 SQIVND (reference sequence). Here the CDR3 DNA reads TGTGCCAGTAGTATAACTGCAGGGGAGAACACTGAAGCTTTCTTT. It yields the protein CASSITAGENTEAFF.

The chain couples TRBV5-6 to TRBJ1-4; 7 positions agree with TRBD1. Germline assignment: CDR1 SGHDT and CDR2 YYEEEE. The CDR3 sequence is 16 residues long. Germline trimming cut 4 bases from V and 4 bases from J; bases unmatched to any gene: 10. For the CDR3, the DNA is TGTGCCAGCAGCAGTAGGGGGCGGGGAGGTAATGAAAAACTGTTTTTT. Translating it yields CASSSRGRGGNEKLFF. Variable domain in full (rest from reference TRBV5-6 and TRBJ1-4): DAGVTQSPTHLIKTRGQQVTLRCSPKSGHDTVSWYQQALGQGPQFIFQYYEEEERQRGNFPDRFSGHQFPNYSSELNVNALLLGDSALYLCASSSRGRGGNEKLFFGSGTQLSVL.